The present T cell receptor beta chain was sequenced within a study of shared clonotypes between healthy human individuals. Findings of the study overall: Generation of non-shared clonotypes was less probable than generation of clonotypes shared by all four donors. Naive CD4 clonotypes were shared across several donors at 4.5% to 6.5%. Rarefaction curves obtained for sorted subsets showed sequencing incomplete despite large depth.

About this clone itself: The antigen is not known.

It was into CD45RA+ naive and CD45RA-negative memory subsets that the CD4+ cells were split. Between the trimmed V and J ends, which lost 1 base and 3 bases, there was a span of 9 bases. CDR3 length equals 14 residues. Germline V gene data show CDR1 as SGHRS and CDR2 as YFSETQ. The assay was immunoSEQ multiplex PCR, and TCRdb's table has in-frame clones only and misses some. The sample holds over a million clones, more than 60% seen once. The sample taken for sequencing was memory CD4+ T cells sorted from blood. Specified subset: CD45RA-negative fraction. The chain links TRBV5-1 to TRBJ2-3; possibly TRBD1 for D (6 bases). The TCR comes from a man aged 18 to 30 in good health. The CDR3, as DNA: TGCGCCAGCAGCTTGAACAGGGAGACAGATACGCAGTATTTT. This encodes CASSLNRETDTQYF.